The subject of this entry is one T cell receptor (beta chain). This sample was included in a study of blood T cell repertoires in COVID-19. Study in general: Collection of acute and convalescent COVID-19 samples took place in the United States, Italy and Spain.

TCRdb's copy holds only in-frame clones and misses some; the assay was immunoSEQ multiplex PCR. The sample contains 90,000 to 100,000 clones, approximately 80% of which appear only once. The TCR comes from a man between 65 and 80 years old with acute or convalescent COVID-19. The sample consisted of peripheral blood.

Here the CDR3 reads CASSLQTNTEAFF. For the CDR3, the DNA is TGTGCCAGCAGCCTACAGACAAACACTGAAGCTTTCTTT. The chain combines TRBV12-3 or TRBV12-4 with TRBJ1-1; D gene uncertain. This CDR3 region has 13 residues. Trimming cost V 6 bases and J 2 bases, with 10 bases left between them.